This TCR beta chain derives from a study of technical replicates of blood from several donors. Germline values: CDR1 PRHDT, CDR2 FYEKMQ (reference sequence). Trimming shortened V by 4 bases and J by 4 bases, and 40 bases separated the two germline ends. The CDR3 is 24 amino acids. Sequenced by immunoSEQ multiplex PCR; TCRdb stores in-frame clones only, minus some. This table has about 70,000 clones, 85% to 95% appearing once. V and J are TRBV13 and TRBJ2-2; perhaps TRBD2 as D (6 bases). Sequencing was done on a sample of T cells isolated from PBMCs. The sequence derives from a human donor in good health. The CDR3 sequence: CASSWRMGSGSSGIIELSTGELFF. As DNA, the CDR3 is TGTGCCAGCAGCTGGAGAATGGGGTCGGGAAGTAGCGGCATAATAGAACTGAGCACCGGGGAGCTGTTTTTT.